This record covers a single T cell receptor beta chain. The sample belongs to a study of blood T cell repertoires in COVID-19. The repertoire was sequenced with immunoSEQ multiplex PCR; TCRdb's copy has only in-frame clones and lacks some. Of a few hundred thousand clones in the sample, about 87% were seen once. The CDR3 loop spans 16 amino acids. V was pared by 4 bases and J by 0 bases, with 14 bases between. The V gene's germline CDR1 is KGHDR and CDR2 SFDVKD. The source material was peripheral blood. The sequence came from a man in his fifties or sixties with acute or convalescent COVID-19. V usage is TRBV24-1 and J usage is TRBJ1-2, with D tentatively TRBD1 (5 bases). The CDR3 spells CATSDAGLRANYGYTF. In DNA, the CDR3 is TGTGCCACCAGTGACGCCGGGCTCAGGGCTAACTATGGCTACACCTTC.